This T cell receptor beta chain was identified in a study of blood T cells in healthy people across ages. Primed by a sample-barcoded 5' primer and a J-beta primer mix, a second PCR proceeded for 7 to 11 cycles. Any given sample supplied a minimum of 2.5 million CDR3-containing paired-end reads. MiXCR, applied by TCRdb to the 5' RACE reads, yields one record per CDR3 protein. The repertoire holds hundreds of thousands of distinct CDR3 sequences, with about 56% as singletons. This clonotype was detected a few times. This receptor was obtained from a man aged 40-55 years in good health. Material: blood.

CDR3 DNA sequence: TGCAGTGCTATCCAGGACAGGGGTAAAGGCTACACCTTC. Translation gives CSAIQDRGKGYTF. The chain has TRBV20-1 and TRBJ1-2, with TRBD1 matching over 9 bases. From germline, CDR1 is DFQATT and CDR2 SNEGSKA (reference sequence). The length of the CDR3 is 13 residues. Trimming took 4 bases from V and 8 from J; bases not matched to a gene: 8.